This T cell receptor (beta chain) was observed in a study of cytomegalovirus exposure and HLA in healthy donors. Study results and caveats: Later analysis associated a missense DCLRE1C variant with TCR beta V- and J-gene trimming. Association with HLA alleles at 0.05 false discovery rate was found for 16,951 TCR beta sequences in a later analysis.

V lost 0 bases and J 1 base, leaving 10 bases between the germline ends. The CDR3 has 15 amino acids. CDR1 and CDR2 from the germline V gene are MNHNY and SVGAGI (reference sequence). Though nominally healthy at sampling, donors likely had unrecorded immune exposures. About this clone: The antigen is unknown.

PCR involved 60 Vbeta and 13 Jbeta primers. Clones were sequenced by immunoSEQ multiplex PCR, and TCRdb holds only the in-frame ones, with some missing. The table includes 100,000 to 150,000 clones, roughly 66% detected once. The chain joins TRBV6-6 to TRBJ2-7; D is possibly TRBD2 (5 bases). This TCR derives from a man aged 55 to 70 in good health and CMV-seropositive. Sequenced sample: PBMCs. The CDR3 loop reads CASSYSIRRSYEQYF. The CDR3 DNA reads TGTGCCAGCAGTTACTCGATCCGGAGGTCCTACGAGCAGTACTTC.